This TCR beta chain was sequenced for a study of lymphopenia after photon versus proton radiotherapy. Trimming removed 1 base from V and 6 bases from J, with 8 bases in between. The CDR3 spans 13 residues. The germline V gene has CDR1 LGHNT and CDR2 FRNRAP. Remarks on this clone: Its antigen is unknown.

The repertoire was sequenced with immunoSEQ multiplex PCR; TCRdb's copy has only in-frame clones and lacks some. Found here are about 30,000 clones, 80% to 90% of them singletons; the top ten hold around 50%. Study observations and caveats: Photon-treated patients lost naive T cells and TCR diversity; proton-treated stayed stable. Post-nadir diversity loss with photons came from oligoclonal expansion, particularly CD8+ Temra cells.

The origin of this receptor is a woman aged 60-70 years with cholangiocarcinoma. Some clones in this sample may be carry-over from other donors' samples. The sequencing used peripheral blood, collected from a patient treated with proton-based radiotherapy. This rearrangement joins TRBV12-5 to TRBJ2-3; D is uncertain. CDR3 protein: CASGLAGSDTQYF. The CDR3 nucleotides read TGTGCTAGTGGTTTGGCAGGATCCGATACGCAGTATTTT. The full variable domain, completed using reference TRBV12-5 and TRBJ2-3, is DARVTQTPRHKVTEMGQEVTMRCQPILGHNTVFWYRQTMMQGLELLAYFRNRAPLDDSGMPKDRFSAEMPDATLATLKIQPSEPRDSAVYFCASGLAGSDTQYFGPGTRLTVL.